The rows below give T cell receptor beta chains drawn from one sample of a study of blood T cells in healthy people across ages. TCRdb reprocessed the 5' RACE reads with MiXCR, giving one entry per CDR3 protein. The sample has about 750,000 distinct CDR3 sequences, roughly 50% seen once; the top ten hold about 42%. The source material was blood. The receptors shown here come from a man aged 80 or over in good health. CDR3s include the opening cysteine and the closing phenylalanine or tryptophan. D genes are given only for firm matches. Only some rows state a clone size, as once, few, many or a class for expanded clones.

TRBV5-1,TRBD1,-,TRBJ2-3,TGCGCCAGCAGCTCGCCTTCGAGGGCTTTACAGGGGGCGCATGAAGATACGCAGTATTTT,CASSSPSRALQGAHEDTQYF
TRBV11-2,-,many,TRBJ2-7,TGTGCCAGCAGCTTAGCCACCTACGAGCAGTACTTC,CASSLATYEQYF
TRBV29-1,TRBD1,few,TRBJ2-5,TGCAGCGCCTTAACAGGGGGCGCGGAGACCCAGTACTTC,CSALTGGAETQYF
TRBV10-3,-,-,TRBJ2-4,TGTGCCATCAGTGAGTCGGGGGGCTCCTACAATGAGCAGTACTTC,CAISESGGSYNEQYF
TRBV10-3,TRBD1,-,TRBJ2-1,TGCGCCATCAGTGAGCCTGGACAGGGCTCGCGACAAGAGCAGTTCTTC,CAISEPGQGSRQEQFF
TRBV5-1,-,-,TRBJ1-2,TGCGCCAGCAGCTTGGGGGACATCTACGACTATGGCTACACCTTC,CASSLGDIYDYGYTF
TRBV11-2,TRBD2,-,TRBJ2-7,TGTGCCAGCAGCTTGGAACCGACTAGCGGGATCCCCTACGAGCAGTACTTC,CASSLEPTSGIPYEQYF
TRBV28,-,-,TRBJ1-6,TGTGCCGGCAGCGGGTTAAATTCACCCCTCCACTTT,CAGSGLNSPLHF
TRBV29-1,-,-,TRBJ1-1,TGCAGCGGATACAGAATGAACACTGAAGCTTTCTTT,CSGYRMNTEAFF
TRBV6-1,-,-,TRBJ2-6,TGTGCCAGCAGCGCCTCGGGCTCTAGAGGGGACTCTGGGGCCAACGTCCTGACTTTC,CASSASGSRGDSGANVLTF
TRBV29-1,-,-,TRBJ2-3,TGCAGCGTAAAGGAGGGCCGGAGCACAGATACGCAGTATTTT,CSVKEGRSTDTQYF
TRBV4-2,-,-,TRBJ2-7,TGTGCCAGCAGCCTTACAGGCCTTGCACCGTCCTACGAGCAGTACTTC,CASSLTGLAPSYEQYF
TRBV9,-,-,TRBJ2-1,TGTGCCAGCAGCGCTACGCTAGGGGCCGCCTACAATGAGCAGTTCTTC,CASSATLGAAYNEQFF
TRBV3-1,-,-,TRBJ1-1,TGTGCCAGCAGCTCTCTGGGCGCGGGTGAAGCTTTCTTT,CASSSLGAGEAFF
TRBV4-1,TRBD2,once,TRBJ2-1,TGCGCCAGCAGCCACTTTGCTAGCGGGAGTGTTTTGGCCTACAATGAGCAGTTCTTC,CASSHFASGSVLAYNEQFF
TRBV29-1,-,-,TRBJ2-7,TGCAGCGTTGTTACGGTCTCCTACGAGCAGTACTTC,CSVVTVSYEQYF
TRBV7-9,TRBD1,-,TRBJ2-7,TGTGCCAGCAGCCCAGGGGGACAACGCTACGAGCAGTACTTC,CASSPGGQRYEQYF
TRBV9,-,few,TRBJ2-1,TGTGCCAGCAGCGTAGCAAGTGCCAGGGGTTCCTACAATGAGCAGTTCTTC,CASSVASARGSYNEQFF
TRBV10-3,-,few,TRBJ2-4,TGTGCCATCAGTCCGGGGACGGGAAAAAACATTCAGTACTTC,CAISPGTGKNIQYF
TRBV5-1,-,few,TRBJ2-1,TGCGCCAGCAGCCACCCGGGACGTACCTACAATGAGCAGTTCTTC,CASSHPGRTYNEQFF
TRBV20-1,TRBD2,few,TRBJ2-1,TGCAGTGCCGACACTAGCGGGAGGTTCGATGAGCAGTTCTTC,CSADTSGRFDEQFF
TRBV28,-,-,TRBJ2-6,TGTGCCAGCACAGGGGCTGGGGCCAACGTCCTGACTTTC,CASTGAGANVLTF
TRBV24-1,-,-,TRBJ1-3,TGTGCCACCAGTGATTCGGGAACCTCTGGAAACACCATATATTTT,CATSDSGTSGNTIYF
TRBV5-1,-,-,TRBJ2-7,TGCGCCAGTACTGGGCCCACCTACGAGCAGTACTTC,CASTGPTYEQYF
TRBV6-5,-,-,TRBJ1-2,TGTGCCAGCAGTTACGACCAGGGATGGGGGGGCTACACCTTC,CASSYDQGWGGYTF
TRBV15,TRBD2,few,TRBJ2-3,TGTGCCACCAGCACCATAGCGGGAGGTTTCACAGATACGCAGTATTTT,CATSTIAGGFTDTQYF
TRBV25-1,-,few,TRBJ1-2,TGTGCCAGCAGCGGCGGGACCCCTAATGGCTACACCTTC,CASSGGTPNGYTF
TRBV7-9,TRBD1,few,TRBJ2-1,TGTGCCAGCAGCTTTTACAGGGGAACCTACAATGAGCAGTTCTTC,CASSFYRGTYNEQFF
TRBV11-2,-,-,TRBJ2-6,TGTGCCAGCAGCTTAGAATTTGTGGGCGCTGGGGCCAACGTCCTGACTTTC,CASSLEFVGAGANVLTF
TRBV28,TRBD2,-,TRBJ2-7,TGTGCCAGCAGCCCACGAGGGTCGGGGAGGGCCTACGAGCAGTACTTC,CASSPRGSGRAYEQYF
TRBV20-1,TRBD1,-,TRBJ1-1,TGCAGTGCGGGACAGGGGGCCCCCGTTGCTTTCTTT,CSAGQGAPVAFF
TRBV3-1,TRBD2,many,TRBJ2-7,TGTGCCAGCAGCCGCGATAGCGGGAGCCAAGGCGAGCAGTACTTC,CASSRDSGSQGEQYF
TRBV28,TRBD1,-,TRBJ2-7,TGTGCCAGCAGGTGGGACAGCCAAGGCGCCCAGTACTTC,CASRWDSQGAQYF
TRBV20-1,-,-,TRBJ1-2,TGCAGTGCTCCTTTGCGACAGGCTGACTATGGCTACACCTTC,CSAPLRQADYGYTF
TRBV6-1,-,-,TRBJ2-3,TGTGCCAGCAGTGAAGGGTCGCTCCGGCACAGATACGCGTATTTT,CASSEGSLRHRYAYF
TRBV18,-,-,TRBJ2-1,TGTGCCAGCTCCCGGATGGACGTCTCCTACAATGAGCAGTTCTTC,CASSRMDVSYNEQFF